A single sample is the source of the 21 T cell receptor beta chains below, sequenced in a study of blood T cell repertoires in COVID-19. Assay used: immunoSEQ multiplex PCR; TCRdb lists only in-frame clones, some missing. Of some 250,000 clones listed, about 76% are singletons. Sequences were obtained from peripheral blood. These receptors were obtained from a woman in her fifties or sixties with active or convalescent COVID-19.

The chain uses TRBV27 and TRBJ2-5, with TRBD2 as a possible D gene (5 bases). Germline assignment: CDR1 MNHEY and CDR2 SMNVEV (reference sequence). V was shortened by 4 bases and J by 9 bases, with 18 bases between the two germline ends. CDR3 length: 14 amino acids. The CDR3 is CASSSHLFPEAQYF. CDR3 coding DNA: TGTGCCAGCAGTTCCCACCTTTTCCCGGAGGCCCAGTACTTC.

The chain links TRBV6-5 to TRBJ1-1; 7 bases map to TRBD1. The J segment lost 4 bases and the V segment lost 4 bases, leaving 3 bases of the junction unmatched. Looked up from germline, CDR1 is MNHEY and CDR2 is SVGAGI. The CDR3 loop spans 13 amino acids. The CDR3 sequence: CASSLTGITEAFF. The CDR3 DNA is TGTGCCAGCAGTTTGACAGGGATCACTGAAGCTTTCTTT.

V and J are TRBV13 and TRBJ2-7; D not resolved. From germline, CDR1 is PRHDT and CDR2 FYEKMQ (reference sequence). The CDR3 loop spans 11 amino acids. Trimming removed 3 bases at V and 7 bases at J, with 7 bases between. Here the CDR3 DNA reads TGTGCCAGCAGCTTCGAACAAGAGCAGTACTTC. This codes for CASSFEQEQYF.

This clone was recorded once. The chain is built from TRBV5-6 and TRBJ1-2; TRBD1 is a possible D gene (6 bases). Trimming took 3 bases from V and 0 from J, leaving 12 bases between them. The CDR3 has 15 residues. Germline values: CDR1 SGHDT, CDR2 YYEEEE. CDR3 sequence (DNA): TGTGCCAGCAGCTCCGACAGGACATCTAACTATGGCTACACCTTC. Translation gives CASSSDRTSNYGYTF.

This chain links TRBV7-9 with TRBJ2-2, with unresolved D. Germline assignment: CDR1 SEHNR and CDR2 FQNEAQ (reference sequence). The CDR3 has 13 amino acids. Between the trimmed V and J ends, which lost 8 bases and 1 base, there was a span of 8 bases. Here the CDR3 reads CASQLENTGELFF. The CDR3 bases are TGTGCCAGCCAGCTAGAGAACACCGGGGAGCTGTTTTTT.

The chain carries TRBV7-2 and TRBJ2-5; D is ambiguous. CDR1 is SGHTA and CDR2 is FQGNSA in the germline V gene. This CDR3 contains 14 residues. Trimming removed 2 bases at V and 2 bases at J, with 9 bases between. As DNA, the CDR3 is TGTGCCAGCAGCTTAATGGCCATTCAAGAGACCCAGTACTTC. This codes for CASSLMAIQETQYF.

The V call is TRBV4-2, the J call TRBJ1-2; the match to TRBD1 covers 7 bases. Germline-derived CDR1 and CDR2 are LGHNA and YNFKEQ. The CDR3 is 14 amino acids. Trimming cost V 0 bases and J 8 bases; bases outside gene matches: 6. CDR3 residues: CASSQEQGSSGYTF. DNA for the CDR3: TGTGCCAGCAGCCAAGAACAGGGGAGTTCGGGCTACACCTTC.

This clone was seen only a few times. The chain recombines TRBV25-1 with TRBJ2-1; weak D call: TRBD2 (5 bases). The CDR3 sequence is 13 residues long. V was cut by 8 bases and J by 6 bases, with 14 bases left in between. The germline V gene encodes CDR1 MGHDK and CDR2 SYGVNS. The CDR3 spells CASVGLPTNEQFF. The CDR3, as DNA: TGTGCCAGCGTAGGACTGCCAACCAATGAGCAGTTCTTC.

About this clone: At the DNA level, this CDR3 is encoded by other sequences in the same sample as well. V gene TRBV5-1 combines with J gene TRBJ2-5; D unresolved. The CDR3 is made up of 14 amino acids. V lost 1 base and J lost 2, with 9 bases in between. Germline lookup yields CDR1 SGHRS and CDR2 YFSETQ. CDR3 amino acids: CASSLISPQETQYF. The CDR3 nucleotides read TGCGCCAGCAGCTTGATTAGCCCACAAGAGACCCAGTACTTC.

This clone was counted a single time. This sequence joins TRBV3-1 (or the pseudogene TRBV3-2) and TRBJ1-2; 8 positions agree with TRBD1. CDR1 is LGHDT and CDR2 is YNNKEL in the germline V gene (reference sequence). The CDR3 covers 15 residues. Germline trimming cut 0 bases from V and 3 bases from J; bases unmatched to any gene: 3. The CDR3 DNA sequence: TGTGCCAGCAGCCAAGACAGGGGGCGGTACTATGGCTACACCTTC. Translation: CASSQDRGRYYGYTF.

The V gene is TRBV2, the J gene TRBJ2-3, with 7 bases aligning to TRBD1. After removal of 2 bases from V and 6 bases from J, the junction contained 5 bases not matched to a gene. Germline values: CDR1 SNHLY, CDR2 FYNNEI. This CDR3 is 14 amino acids long. DNA of the CDR3: TGTGCCAGCAGTGAATTACAGGGGACGGATACGCAGTATTTT. This codes for CASSELQGTDTQYF. Together with reference TRBV2 and TRBJ2-3, the CDR3 gives the full variable domain: EPEVTQTPSHQVTQMGQEVILRCVPISNHLYFYWYRQILGQKVEFLVSFYNNEISEKSEIFDDQFSVERPDGSNFTLKIRSTKLEDSAMYFCASSELQGTDTQYFGPGTRLTVL.

The chain employs TRBV2 and TRBJ1-3; possibly TRBD1 for D (6 bases). CDR3 length equals 17 residues. The ends were cut back, 4 bases at V and 0 bases at J, with 16 bases in the middle. CDR1 and CDR2 from the germline V gene are SNHLY and FYNNEI. Here the CDR3 reads CASSALAGALSGNTIYF. Written as DNA, the CDR3 is TGTGCCAGCAGTGCATTGGCAGGGGCACTCTCTGGAAACACCATATATTTT.

The chain recombines TRBV21-1 with TRBJ2-7; TRBD1 is taken as the D call from the table, unchecked against the DNA. TRBV21-1 is annotated as a pseudogene. The CDR3 runs to 14 residues. The DNA for the CDR3 is TGTGCCAGCAGCACTCGACAGGGAACCTACGAGCAGTACTTC. Translating it yields CASSTRQGTYEQYF.

This clone was counted at least ten times. V usage is TRBV30 and J usage is TRBJ1-2; D is undetermined. Between the trimmed V and J ends, which lost 2 bases and 0 bases, there was a span of 10 bases. The CDR3 consists of 14 residues. Germline CDR1 is GTSNPN and CDR2 is SVGIG (reference sequence). The CDR3 bases are TGTGCCTGGAGTTTGTCAGCGGCTAACTATGGCTACACCTTC. Translating it yields CAWSLSAANYGYTF.

V is TRBV13 and J is TRBJ1-6; 7 bases are a match to TRBD1. Germline loops: CDR1 PRHDT, CDR2 FYEKMQ (reference sequence). The CDR3 covers 14 residues. Trimming at V came to 5 bases and at J to 6 bases, leaving 4 bases not matched to a gene. The CDR3 is CASSEGQINSPLHF. As DNA, the CDR3 is TGTGCCAGCAGCGAGGGACAGATTAATTCACCCCTCCACTTT.

This chain links TRBV7-2 with TRBJ2-3; 10 positions match TRBD2. Trimming removed 0 bases from V and 2 bases from J; junction bases left unmatched: 5. Germline-derived CDR1 and CDR2 are SGHTA and FQGNSA. The CDR3 has 17 amino acids. The CDR3 spells CASSLASSGGITDTQYF. CDR3 sequence (DNA): TGTGCCAGCAGCTTAGCGTCTAGCGGGGGTATCACAGATACGCAGTATTTT.

This clone was counted a single time. The chain has TRBV7-8 and TRBJ1-6; D possibly corresponds to TRBD1 (5 bases). Trimming shortened V by 5 bases and J by 4 bases, and 12 bases separated the two germline ends. The CDR3 totals 15 residues. Germline CDR1 SGHVS, CDR2 FQNEAQ. Here the CDR3 reads CASSAGDSYNSPLHF. The DNA for the CDR3 is TGTGCCAGCAGCGCCGGCGACAGTTATAATTCACCCCTCCACTTT.

V is TRBV27 and J is TRBJ2-2; TRBD1 might be the D (5 bases). Between the trimmed V and J ends, which lost 3 bases and 2 bases, there was a span of 16 bases. The germline V gene encodes CDR1 MNHEY and CDR2 SMNVEV (reference sequence). This CDR3 is built from 17 residues. CDR3 nucleotides: TGTGCCAGCAGTTTCCGCAACGCCAGGGCAAACACCGGGGAGCTGTTTTTT. Amino acids: CASSFRNARANTGELFF.

The rearrangement uses TRBV27 and TRBJ1-3; D is unresolved. The CDR3 runs to 13 residues. The germline CDR1 and CDR2 sequences are MNHEY and SMNVEV (reference sequence). Trimming took 5 bases from V and 3 from J, leaving 8 bases between them. The CDR3 coding sequence is TGTGCCAGCAGTCGGACTCATGGAAACACCATATATTTT. It is translated as CASSRTHGNTIYF.

V is TRBV19 and J is TRBJ1-2; 9 bases map to TRBD1. The V gene's germline CDR1 is LNHDA and CDR2 SQIVND (reference sequence). After removal of 4 bases from V and 7 bases from J, the junction contained 7 bases not matched to a gene. This CDR3 has 14 residues. This chain's CDR3 is CASSTTGTGSGYTF. In DNA form, the CDR3 reads TGTGCCAGTAGTACGACCGGGACAGGGAGTGGCTACACCTTC.

This clone has just a few counts. The V call is TRBV7-9, the J call TRBJ2-7; 11 bases are shared with TRBD1. The germline CDR1 and CDR2 sequences are SEHNR and FQNEAQ (reference sequence). The CDR3 extends over 14 amino acids. J lost 6 bases, V lost 3 bases, and 4 bases had no gene match. CDR3 in DNA: TGTGCCAGCAGCTTCTCCGGGACAGGGGGCGAGCAGTACTTC. Amino acid sequence: CASSFSGTGGEQYF. Based on the CDR3 plus reference TRBV7-9 and TRBJ2-7, the full variable domain is DTGVSQNPRHKITKRGQNVTFRCDPISEHNRLYWYRQTLGQGPEFLTYFQNEAQLEKSRLLSDRFSAERPKGSFSTLEIQRTEQGDSAMYLCASSFSGTGGEQYFGPGTRLTVT.